These T cell receptor beta chains were read from a single sample in a study of T cell responses to AZD1222 COVID-19 vaccine. The table came from immunoSEQ multiplex PCR; TCRdb's copy has only in-frame clones and leaves some out. Of around 99,000 clones in the sample, about 90% were seen once. Sequencing used peripheral blood, obtained on day 0 of AZD1222 vaccination. All receptors come from an adult in good health. The CDR3 runs from the conserved cysteine through the conserved F or W. D genes are given only for firm matches. Not every row has a clone size; where given, it reads once, few, many or a size class.

J gene: TRBJ2-5
clone size: .
D gene: TRBD1
V gene: TRBV24-1
CDR3 DNA: TGTGCCACCAGTGCTGGGACAGGGGGCGATGAGACCCAGTACTTC
CDR3 protein: CATSAGTGGDETQYF

J gene: TRBJ1-6
clone size: .
D gene: .
V gene: TRBV10-3
CDR3 DNA: TGTGCCATCACTATTGACCCCGATTCACCCCTCCACTTT
CDR3 protein: CAITIDPDSPLHF

J gene: TRBJ1-2
clone size: .
D gene: TRBD1
V gene: TRBV7-2
CDR3 DNA: TGTGCCAGCAGCTTAGAAAAGTTGTCAGGGGGAGGCTACACCTTC
CDR3 protein: CASSLEKLSGGGYTF

J gene: TRBJ1-2
clone size: once
D gene: .
V gene: TRBV6-2/TRBV6-3
CDR3 DNA: TGTGCCAGCAGTTCCGACTCCTCCTACGGCTACACCTTC
CDR3 protein: CASSSDSSYGYTF

J gene: TRBJ2-1
clone size: .
D gene: TRBD2
V gene: TRBV20-1
CDR3 DNA: TGCAGTGCTAGTAGCGGGGGGGCCTACAATGAGCAGTTCTTC
CDR3 protein: CSASSGGAYNEQFF

J gene: TRBJ2-1
clone size: .
D gene: TRBD1
V gene: TRBV25-1
CDR3 DNA: TGTGCCAGCAGTGAAGAGGGGGCGTTTAGATACAATGAGCAGTTCTTC
CDR3 protein: CASSEEGAFRYNEQFF

J gene: TRBJ2-1
clone size: .
D gene: .
V gene: TRBV12-3/TRBV12-4
CDR3 DNA: TGTGCCAGCAGTCAAAGGGGATACAATGAGCAGTTCTTC
CDR3 protein: CASSQRGYNEQFF

J gene: TRBJ2-2
clone size: few
D gene: .
V gene: TRBV14
CDR3 DNA: TGTGCCAGCAGCCGTGGTGGGACCCCTGCCACCGGGGAGCTGTTTTTT
CDR3 protein: CASSRGGTPATGELFF

J gene: TRBJ2-3
clone size: .
D gene: TRBD2
V gene: TRBV5-6
CDR3 DNA: TGTGCCAGCAGCCCTCTACGGACTAGCGGGGGGGTATCAGATACGCAGTATTTT
CDR3 protein: CASSPLRTSGGVSDTQYF

J gene: TRBJ2-7
clone size: .
D gene: .
V gene: TRBV6-2/TRBV6-3
CDR3 DNA: TGTGCCAGCAGACCTTGGGAGGCTTACGAGCAGTACTTC
CDR3 protein: CASRPWEAYEQYF

J gene: TRBJ1-1
clone size: .
D gene: .
V gene: TRBV6-5
CDR3 DNA: TGTGCCAGCAGTTACTCTCAGCGGACTGAAGCTTTCTTT
CDR3 protein: CASSYSQRTEAFF

J gene: TRBJ2-3
clone size: once
D gene: .
V gene: TRBV2
CDR3 DNA: TGTGCCAGCAGGGGCGGTATGGGGGACGCAGATACGCAGTATTTT
CDR3 protein: CASRGGMGDADTQYF

J gene: TRBJ2-1
clone size: few
D gene: TRBD1
V gene: TRBV29-1
CDR3 DNA: TGCAGCGTTCCCTCGACAGGGGGTTATCAGAATGAGCAGTTCTTC
CDR3 protein: CSVPSTGGYQNEQFF

J gene: TRBJ1-1
clone size: .
D gene: .
V gene: TRBV4-3
CDR3 DNA: TGCGCCAGCAGCCAAGAGGTGGGGGCGAACACTGAAGCTTTCTTT
CDR3 protein: CASSQEVGANTEAFF

J gene: TRBJ1-6
clone size: .
D gene: .
V gene: TRBV30
CDR3 DNA: TGTGCCTGGAGTGCTTCCCCGGGAAGCTCCTATAATTCACCCCTCCACTTT
CDR3 protein: CAWSASPGSSYNSPLHF

J gene: TRBJ1-6
clone size: .
D gene: .
V gene: TRBV7-2
CDR3 DNA: TGTGCCAGCACAGGGGCGAATTCACCCCTCCACTTT
CDR3 protein: CASTGANSPLHF

J gene: TRBJ1-4
clone size: few
D gene: .
V gene: TRBV2
CDR3 DNA: TGTGCCAGCAGCTACCTTCCGGGGGGAAAACTGTTTTTT
CDR3 protein: CASSYLPGGKLFF

J gene: TRBJ2-7
clone size: .
D gene: .
V gene: TRBV15
CDR3 DNA: TGTGCCACCAGCAGAGTGGAGACTACTATGTCCCACGAGCAGTACTTC
CDR3 protein: CATSRVETTMSHEQYF

J gene: TRBJ1-4
clone size: .
D gene: TRBD1
V gene: TRBV7-8
CDR3 DNA: TGTGCCAGCAGCTTAGACAGGGGGATTTTAACTGGTAATGAAAAACTGTTTTTT
CDR3 protein: CASSLDRGILTGNEKLFF

J gene: TRBJ1-1
clone size: .
D gene: .
V gene: TRBV7-2
CDR3 DNA: TGTGCCAGCAGCTTGGGATCGCGGGGCACTGAAGCTTTCTTT
CDR3 protein: CASSLGSRGTEAFF

J gene: TRBJ2-1
clone size: .
D gene: .
V gene: TRBV4-1
CDR3 DNA: TGCGCCAGCAGCCAACTTCAACCTGGGTACAATGAGCAGTTCTTC
CDR3 protein: CASSQLQPGYNEQFF

J gene: TRBJ1-1
clone size: .
D gene: .
V gene: TRBV5-1
CDR3 DNA: TGCGCCAGCAGCGCTGTGACGGCGAACACTGAAGCTTTCTTT
CDR3 protein: CASSAVTANTEAFF

J gene: TRBJ2-1
clone size: .
D gene: .
V gene: TRBV15
CDR3 DNA: TGTGCCACCAGCAGTCCTCCATGGGTAAATGAGCAGTTCTTC
CDR3 protein: CATSSPPWVNEQFF

J gene: TRBJ1-3
clone size: once
D gene: .
V gene: TRBV30
CDR3 DNA: TGTGCCTGGAAATCTGACCCTGGAAACACCATATATTTT
CDR3 protein: CAWKSDPGNTIYF

J gene: TRBJ1-2
clone size: .
D gene: TRBD1
V gene: TRBV19
CDR3 DNA: TGTGCCAGTAGTGTCCACCCCCCGGGACAGGGCGGCATCACCTTC
CDR3 protein: CASSVHPPGQGGITF

J gene: TRBJ1-2
clone size: .
D gene: .
V gene: TRBV5-3
CDR3 DNA: TGTGCCAGAAGCTTGTGCAGGGACTATGGCTACACCTTC
CDR3 protein: CARSLCRDYGYTF

J gene: TRBJ1-6
clone size: .
D gene: .
V gene: TRBV4-3
CDR3 DNA: TGCGCCAGCAGCCAAGAAAGGGTGATCTCACCCCTCCACTTT
CDR3 protein: CASSQERVISPLHF

J gene: TRBJ2-1
clone size: .
D gene: .
V gene: TRBV7-2
CDR3 DNA: TGTGCCAGCAGCTTAGCTTATGGGTCCTACAATGAGCAGTTCTTC
CDR3 protein: CASSLAYGSYNEQFF

J gene: TRBJ2-5
clone size: .
D gene: .
V gene: TRBV11-2
CDR3 DNA: TGTGCCAGCAGCTTAGATTTTAGTGGGGGGGCGGAGACCCAGTACTTC
CDR3 protein: CASSLDFSGGAETQYF

J gene: TRBJ2-1
clone size: .
D gene: .
V gene: TRBV27
CDR3 DNA: TGTGCCAGCAGTTTTGATTCTGACAGCTACAATGAGCAGTTCTTC
CDR3 protein: CASSFDSDSYNEQFF

J gene: TRBJ2-2
clone size: few
D gene: TRBD1
V gene: TRBV5-1
CDR3 DNA: TGCGCCAGCAGCTACGTGACAGGGACCGGGGAGCTGTTTTTT
CDR3 protein: CASSYVTGTGELFF

J gene: TRBJ2-1
clone size: .
D gene: TRBD1
V gene: TRBV14
CDR3 DNA: TGTGCCAGCAGCCCTGAGACAGGGCTCGATGAGCAGTTCTTC
CDR3 protein: CASSPETGLDEQFF

J gene: TRBJ2-6
clone size: .
D gene: .
V gene: TRBV27
CDR3 DNA: TGTGCCAGCAGTATATCTGGGGCCAACGTCCTGACTTTC
CDR3 protein: CASSISGANVLTF

J gene: TRBJ2-7
clone size: .
D gene: TRBD1
V gene: TRBV10-3
CDR3 DNA: TGTGCCATCAGTGAAACATACAGGGGGTTTGACTCCTACGAGCAGTACTTC
CDR3 protein: CAISETYRGFDSYEQYF

J gene: TRBJ1-6
clone size: .
D gene: .
V gene: TRBV15
CDR3 DNA: TGTGCCACCAGCAGGAAAGGGGATTCACCCCTCCACTTT
CDR3 protein: CATSRKGDSPLHF

J gene: TRBJ1-1
clone size: .
D gene: .
V gene: TRBV5-1
CDR3 DNA: TGCGCCAGCAGCTTAGCGGATAACACTGAAGCTTTCTTT
CDR3 protein: CASSLADNTEAFF

J gene: TRBJ2-5
clone size: .
D gene: TRBD2
V gene: TRBV19
CDR3 DNA: TGTGCCAGTAGTTTTGGAGCGGGGGGCGTACAAGAGACCCAGTACTTC
CDR3 protein: CASSFGAGGVQETQYF

J gene: TRBJ1-6
clone size: .
D gene: TRBD1
V gene: TRBV5-6
CDR3 DNA: TGTGCCAGCAGCACGGGACAGGGAAATTCACCCCTCCACTTT
CDR3 protein: CASSTGQGNSPLHF

J gene: TRBJ1-4
clone size: once
D gene: TRBD1
V gene: TRBV4-1
CDR3 DNA: TGCGCCAGCAGCCTACAGGGGAATAATGAAAAACTGTTTTTT
CDR3 protein: CASSLQGNNEKLFF

J gene: TRBJ2-5
clone size: .
D gene: .
V gene: TRBV7-2
CDR3 DNA: TGTGCCAGCAGCTTAGTCGTTTACAGTGGGGCCCAGTACTTC
CDR3 protein: CASSLVVYSGAQYF

J gene: TRBJ1-1
clone size: .
D gene: TRBD1
V gene: TRBV3-1/TRBV3-2
CDR3 DNA: TGTGCCAGCAGCCAAGATAGGGGCAGGGGGCCTACTAACACTGAAGCTTTCTTT
CDR3 protein: CASSQDRGRGPTNTEAFF

J gene: TRBJ2-1
clone size: .
D gene: .
V gene: TRBV2
CDR3 DNA: TGTGCCAGCAGTGAGTGGAGTTCTAGTCGGTTCTTC
CDR3 protein: CASSEWSSSRFF

J gene: TRBJ1-2
clone size: .
D gene: .
V gene: TRBV29-1
CDR3 DNA: .
CDR3 protein: CSVGTGTNGLTF

J gene: TRBJ1-5
clone size: .
D gene: .
V gene: TRBV27
CDR3 DNA: TGTGCCAGCAGTTTACGACAGCCCAATCAGCCCCAGCATTTT
CDR3 protein: CASSLRQPNQPQHF

J gene: TRBJ2-7
clone size: .
D gene: .
V gene: TRBV12-3/TRBV12-4
CDR3 DNA: TGTGCCAGCAGGATAACCGGGATCTACGAGCAGTACTTC
CDR3 protein: CASRITGIYEQYF

J gene: TRBJ1-2
clone size: .
D gene: .
V gene: TRBV6-5
CDR3 DNA: TGTGCCAGCAGTTACTCAGGTCAGACCCCCGCGATCTTC
CDR3 protein: CASSYSGQTPAIF

J gene: TRBJ2-2
clone size: .
D gene: .
V gene: TRBV2
CDR3 DNA: TGTGCCAGCAGTGATTGGGGGGGGCCAAGCACCGGGGAGCTGTTTTTT
CDR3 protein: CASSDWGGPSTGELFF

J gene: TRBJ2-5
clone size: .
D gene: .
V gene: TRBV11-1
CDR3 DNA: TGTGCCAGCAGCCTATCGGCGGGGCAAGAGACCCAGTACTTC
CDR3 protein: CASSLSAGQETQYF

J gene: TRBJ2-1
clone size: .
D gene: .
V gene: TRBV3-1/TRBV3-2
CDR3 DNA: TGTGCCAGCAGTAACCTCTACAATGAGCAGTTCTTC
CDR3 protein: CASSNLYNEQFF

J gene: TRBJ2-7
clone size: .
D gene: TRBD1
V gene: TRBV6-5
CDR3 DNA: TGTGCCAGCAGTTACTCGAAGGGACAGGGGATCTACGAGCAGTACTTC
CDR3 protein: CASSYSKGQGIYEQYF

J gene: TRBJ2-2
clone size: .
D gene: TRBD1
V gene: TRBV5-8
CDR3 DNA: TGTGCCAGCAGCCGACAGGGGGCCTTCGCCACCGGGGAGCTGTTTTTT
CDR3 protein: CASSRQGAFATGELFF

J gene: TRBJ1-4
clone size: few
D gene: .
V gene: TRBV27
CDR3 DNA: TGTGCCAGCAGTTACCGGGGGGCAACTAATGAAAAACTGTTTTTT
CDR3 protein: CASSYRGATNEKLFF

J gene: TRBJ1-3
clone size: .
D gene: TRBD1
V gene: TRBV18
CDR3 DNA: TGTGCCAGCTCACCTCGACAGGGGACGATCTCTGGAAACACCATATATTTT
CDR3 protein: CASSPRQGTISGNTIYF